The TCR beta chain under discussion was sequenced for a study of spatial heterogeneity in lung cancer. Whole-study context: When available, follow-up PBMC samples taken a median of approximately 26 months after resection were sequenced. Raw reads contained each unique TCR and UMI combination more than ten times on average.

This CDR3 has 15 residues. Germline CDR1 reads SGHRS; CDR2 reads YFSETQ. Losses at the gene ends were 2 bases for V and 3 bases for J; bases not matched to a gene: 2. This clonotype turned up a few times. A distinct unique molecular identifier was carried by each TCR cDNA molecule. TCRdb processed the 5' RACE reads anew with MiXCR; each CDR3 protein has one entry. This table has 95,000 to 130,000 distinct CDR3 sequences, roughly an eighth appearing once. Documented time point: blood at routine non-recurrence follow-up after resection. Tumor, nontumor lung or frozen PBMC supplied whole RNA, sequenced without sorting.

The input for sequencing was PBMCs, taken at follow-up. The receptor was isolated from a male donor with early-stage non-small cell lung cancer. The chain couples TRBV5-1 to TRBJ2-1, with 10 bases that match TRBD2. CDR3 protein: CASSLLAGFYNEQFF. The CDR3 DNA is TGCGCCAGCAGCTTACTAGCGGGGTTCTACAATGAGCAGTTCTTC.